This T cell receptor beta chain was observed in a study of cytomegalovirus exposure and HLA in healthy donors. Whole-study context: Prior work identified 117 million unique TCR beta sequences in some 180 million T cells. General study results and limits: Overall, approximately 150 TCR beta chains were annotated as cytomegalovirus-associated.

Amplification used 60 Vbeta primers and 13 Jbeta primers. Profiling relied on immunoSEQ multiplex PCR, and the TCRdb table lists in-frame clones only, not all of them. The sample comprises about 140,000 clones, approximately 71% of which are singletons, and approximately 11% rests with the top ten. This clone came up once. What it binds is unknown. The clonotype comes from a man aged 18 to 30 in good health and CMV-seropositive. Material for sequencing was PBMCs.

The CDR3: CASSLGGLLAKNIQYF. For the CDR3, the DNA is TGTGCCAGCAGTTTAGGCGGTTTACTAGCCAAAAACATTCAGTACTTC. V and J are TRBV28 and TRBJ2-4; D is uncertain. Trimming cost V 2 bases and J 0 bases, with 11 bases left between them. Germline values: CDR1 MDHEN, CDR2 SYDVKM. The CDR3 spans 16 residues.